Reported below is one T cell receptor (beta chain). Its antigen is not identified. Only in-frame clones appear in the TCRdb table, and some are missing; sequencing was by immunoSEQ multiplex PCR. The table includes 68,000 or so clones, more than 80% detected once. This entry comes from a study of cytomegalovirus exposure and HLA in healthy donors. Study summary: It was reported in a later analysis that the 100 to 150 validation repertoires used the same platform as the roughly 640 first-cohort repertoires.

Study results and caveats: The listing of 160 or so TCR beta chains classed them as cytomegalovirus-associated. CMV antigen specificity of three CMV-associated chains was confirmed in vitro.

Germline V gives CDR1 MDHEN, CDR2 SYDVKM. V lost 4 bases and J lost 2, with 24 bases in between. The CDR3 is made up of 18 amino acids. The V gene is TRBV28, the J gene TRBJ2-7, with TRBD2 as a possible D gene (6 bases). This TCR derives from a woman aged 18-30 years in good health and CMV-seronegative. The material sequenced was PBMCs. The CDR3 DNA reads as TGTGCCAGCAGTTGGGATACGAACGCGGGAACCTCGGCCTACGAGCAGTACTTC. Its protein product is CASSWDTNAGTSAYEQYF.